Below, 18 T cell receptor beta chains from the same sample are listed, as sequenced in a study of T-cell memory formation after mild COVID-19. Via MiXCR, TCRdb re-called the 5' RACE reads, giving one row per CDR3 protein. The table lists about half a million distinct CDR3 sequences, over 15% of them singletons. Source material: PBMCs or a T cell subset sorted from them (not recorded which). All receptors derive from an adult woman who had mild COVID-19 (a few samples of this study predate the infection). Cell type and time point are not known.

The rearrangement joins TRBV27 to TRBJ2-5; 12 bases match TRBD2. The length of the CDR3 is 16 residues. From germline, CDR1 is MNHEY and CDR2 SMNVEV (reference sequence). Trimming took 5 bases from V and 2 from J; bases not matched to a gene: 6. CDR3 residues: CASSPGLAGKQETQYF. DNA for the CDR3: TGTGCCAGCAGTCCCGGACTAGCGGGGAAACAAGAGACCCAGTACTTC.

This clonotype has a handful of counts. V gene TRBV24-1 combines with J gene TRBJ2-1; D is possibly TRBD1 or TRBD2 (5 bases each). The CDR3 runs to 16 residues. V shed 5 bases and J shed 4 bases, with 17 bases lying between them. CDR1 and CDR2 from the germline V gene are KGHDR and SFDVKD. CDR3 sequence reads: CATSGGGTVGYNEQFF. The CDR3 DNA follows: TGTGCCACCAGTGGTGGGGGAACAGTCGGGTACAATGAGCAGTTCTTC.

This clonotype has more than one count but fewer than ten. J is TRBJ1-1 and V is TRBV4-1; 7 bases are a match to TRBD1. V shed 2 bases, J shed 5 bases, and the junction held 5 bases outside the gene matches. There are 14 residues in the CDR3. Germline values: CDR1 MGHRA, CDR2 YSYEKL. CDR3 DNA: TGCGCCAGCAGCCAACAGGGGGGTGATACTGAAGCTTTCTTT. Translating it yields CASSQQGGDTEAFF.

The V gene is TRBV21-1, the J gene TRBJ2-3; no check of the table's D call, TRBD2, against the DNA was made. TRBV21-1 is tagged as a pseudogene. The CDR3 runs to 15 residues. The CDR3 nucleotides are TGTGCCAGCAGCAAAGGCCCCGGAGGGACAGATACGCAGTATTTT. It yields the protein CASSKGPGGTDTQYF.

This chain links TRBV4-3 with TRBJ2-5; TRBD2 aligns across 8 bases. Per the germline V gene, CDR1 is LGHNA and CDR2 is YSLEER. Trimming took 0 bases from V and 4 from J; bases not matched to a gene: 13. This CDR3 has 18 residues. This CDR3 reads CASSQELGATTSAETQYF. The CDR3 DNA reads as TGCGCCAGCAGCCAAGAGCTCGGGGCTACGACTAGCGCAGAGACCCAGTACTTC.

The chain combines TRBV11-2 with TRBJ2-7, with 14 bases that match TRBD2. The germline CDR1 and CDR2 sequences are SGHAT and FQNNGV. Unmatched junction bases numbered 6, after V lost 5 bases and J lost 6 bases. The CDR3 has 15 residues. CDR3 DNA: TGTGCCAGCAGCCAGACTAGCGGGGGGGCCCCCGAGCAGTACTTC. This gives the protein CASSQTSGGAPEQYF.

J is TRBJ2-7 and V is TRBV29-1; maybe TRBD1 (6 bases). Germline V gives CDR1 SQVTM, CDR2 ANQGSEA. Trimming stripped 5 bases from V and 0 bases from J, with 17 bases between. There are 15 residues in the CDR3. The CDR3 nucleotides read TGCAGCGTTCCGATGGGACATTCGAGCTCCTACGAGCAGTACTTC. This gives the protein CSVPMGHSSSYEQYF.

A few counts support this clonotype. The J gene is TRBJ2-1, the V gene TRBV7-9, with 11 bases identical to TRBD2. Germline trimming cut 1 base from V and 12 bases from J; bases unmatched to any gene: 8. The CDR3 has 15 amino acids. CDR1 SEHNR and CDR2 FQNEAQ come from the germline V gene (reference sequence). CDR3 residues: CASSLGTSGPTRQFF. CDR3 bases: TGTGCCAGCAGCTTAGGGACTAGCGGGCCTACCCGGCAGTTCTTC.

The rearrangement uses TRBV20-1 and TRBJ2-3; tentatively, D is TRBD2 (6 bases). The CDR3 sequence is 13 residues long. Germline lookup yields CDR1 DFQATT and CDR2 SNEGSKA (reference sequence). Trimming took 0 bases from V and 4 from J, leaving 8 bases between them. CDR3 sequence (DNA): TGCAGTGCTAGAGATTGGGGGGCAGATACGCAGTATTTT. Residues: CSARDWGADTQYF.

V usage is TRBV6-2 or TRBV6-3 and J usage is TRBJ2-3, with D perhaps given as TRBD1 or TRBD2 (6 bases each). Germline V gene data show CDR1 as MNHEY and CDR2 as SVGEGT. This CDR3 is 17 amino acids long. V gave up 5 bases and J gave up 2 bases, with 20 bases separating them. The CDR3 sequence is CASSLNRERANTDTQYF. The CDR3, as DNA: TGTGCCAGCAGTCTCAACAGGGAGCGGGCCAACACAGATACGCAGTATTTT.

In its sample, this clonotype was seen a few times. The CDR3 coding sequence is TGCGCCAGCAGCCTCGTCCCTGGGAGCGGGGGGGCCCAAGAGACCCAGTACTTC. Translation gives CASSLVPGSGGAQETQYF. The chain carries TRBV4-1 and TRBJ2-5; 10 nucleotides agree with TRBD2. After removal of 4 bases from V and 1 base from J, the junction contained 12 bases not matched to a gene. The germline CDR1 and CDR2 sequences are MGHRA and YSYEKL. The CDR3 runs 18 residues.

The V call is TRBV12-3 or TRBV12-4, the J call TRBJ2-7; D might be TRBD1 (6 bases). The CDR3 has 14 amino acids. V lost 3 bases and J 4 bases, leaving 13 bases between the germline ends. The CDR3 DNA reads TGTGCCAGCAGTTTTCAACAGGGTTGGTACGAGCAGTACTTC. This sequence encodes CASSFQQGWYEQYF.

The sample holds a few counts of this clonotype. The gene calls are TRBV4-1 and TRBJ1-2; no definite D call. The germline V gene has CDR1 MGHRA and CDR2 YSYEKL. Trimming removed 1 base from V and 3 bases from J, with 9 bases in between. This CDR3 comprises 14 residues. CDR3 sequence: CASSQAGGDYGYTF. DNA for the CDR3: TGCGCCAGCAGCCAAGCCGGCGGTGACTATGGCTACACCTTC.

The chain links TRBV7-2 to TRBJ2-2, with D possibly being TRBD1 (5 bases). Germline loops: CDR1 SGHTA, CDR2 FQGNSA. The CDR3 spans 19 residues. Trimming stripped 3 bases from V and 2 bases from J, with 22 bases between. CDR3 residues: CASSFRRVTYRPNTGELFF. The CDR3 DNA reads TGTGCCAGCAGCTTCCGCAGGGTGACCTACCGTCCCAACACCGGGGAGCTGTTTTTT. The variable domain in full, with the rest retrieved from reference TRBV7-2 and TRBJ2-2, is GAGVSQSPSNKVTEKGKDVELRCDPISGHTALYWYRQSLGQGLEFLIYFQGNSAPDKSGLPSDRFSAERTGGSVSTLTIQRTQQEDSAVYLCASSFRRVTYRPNTGELFFGEGSRLTVL.

This chain joins TRBV12-3 or TRBV12-4 and TRBJ2-1; 12 bases match TRBD1. The CDR3 has 17 residues. Trimming took 5 bases from V and 8 from J; bases not matched to a gene: 13. The CDR3 nucleotides read TGTGCCAGCAGTCTGAGGCCACCGGGACAGGGGGCAGATGAGCAGTTCTTC. Translating gives CASSLRPPGQGADEQFF.

This sequence joins TRBV2 and TRBJ1-4; D is perhaps TRBD1 (6 bases). The length of the CDR3 is 14 residues. Germline lookup yields CDR1 SNHLY and CDR2 FYNNEI. The germline V and J ends were trimmed by 6 bases and 7 bases, with 15 bases remaining between them. CDR3 region: CASSASGVGEKLFF. For the CDR3, the DNA is TGTGCCAGCAGCGCCTCAGGGGTTGGTGAAAAACTGTTTTTT. Based on the CDR3 plus reference TRBV2 and TRBJ1-4, the full variable domain is EPEVTQTPSHQVTQMGQEVILRCVPISNHLYFYWYRQILGQKVEFLVSFYNNEISEKSEIFDDQFSVERPDGSNFTLKIRSTKLEDSAMYFCASSASGVGEKLFFGSGTQLSVL.

This chain links TRBV19 with TRBJ2-3; D gene unclear. Germline CDR1 is LNHDA and CDR2 is SQIVND (reference sequence). The CDR3 has 14 residues. The ends were cut back, 5 bases at V and 8 bases at J, with 17 bases in the middle. The CDR3 sequence: CASSEPTISSTQYF. The CDR3 DNA sequence: TGTGCCAGTAGTGAACCAACGATAAGCTCTACGCAGTATTTT.

This sequence joins TRBV4-3 and TRBJ2-2, with TRBD2 matching over 8 bases. Losses at the gene ends were 6 bases for V and 4 bases for J; bases not matched to a gene: 4. Looked up from germline, CDR1 is LGHNA and CDR2 is YSLEER. The CDR3 consists of 14 residues. CDR3 protein: CASRSGRTTGELFF. CDR3 DNA sequence: TGCGCCAGCAGGAGCGGGAGAACCACCGGGGAGCTGTTTTTT.